The source of this T cell receptor beta chain is a study of shared clonotypes between healthy human individuals. CDR3 length equals 14 residues. Losses at the gene ends were 3 bases for V and 2 bases for J; bases not matched to a gene: 4. The V gene's germline CDR1 is GTSNPN and CDR2 SVGIG (reference sequence). Study-wide results and caveats: An anticipated effect of sequencing depth on clonotype sharing among donors was recognized.

To note about this clone: Its target is not known.

Adult donors, all healthy and HIV-negative, had no recent acute infections or vaccinations. The repertoire was sequenced with immunoSEQ multiplex PCR; TCRdb's copy has only in-frame clones and lacks some. The table lists approximately 470,000 clones, around 73% of them singletons. The chain links TRBV30 to TRBJ2-1, with 7 nucleotides matching TRBD2. The sequenced sample was PBMCs. The clonotype comes from a woman in her thirties or forties in good health. Some clones in this sample may be carry-over from other donors' samples. The CDR3 sequence is CAWRGGSPYNEQFF. CDR3 in DNA: TGTGCCTGGAGGGGAGGGAGCCCCTACAATGAGCAGTTCTTC.